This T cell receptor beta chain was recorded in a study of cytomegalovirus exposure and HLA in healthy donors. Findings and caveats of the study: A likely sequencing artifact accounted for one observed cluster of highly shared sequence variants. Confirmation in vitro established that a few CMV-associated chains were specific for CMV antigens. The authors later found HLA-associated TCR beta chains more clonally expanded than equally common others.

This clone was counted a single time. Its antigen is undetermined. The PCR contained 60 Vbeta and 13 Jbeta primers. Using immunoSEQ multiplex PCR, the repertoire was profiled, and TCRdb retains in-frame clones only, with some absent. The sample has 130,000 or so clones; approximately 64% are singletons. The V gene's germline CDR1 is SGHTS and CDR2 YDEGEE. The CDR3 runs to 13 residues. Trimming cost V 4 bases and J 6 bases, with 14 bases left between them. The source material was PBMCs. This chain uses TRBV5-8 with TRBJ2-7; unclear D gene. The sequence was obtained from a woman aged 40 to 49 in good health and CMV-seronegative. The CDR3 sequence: CASSVRASGEQYF. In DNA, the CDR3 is TGTGCCAGCAGCGTAAGAGCCTCGGGCGAGCAGTACTTC.